This T cell receptor (beta chain) was retrieved from a study of T cells expressing NK-cell markers. This CDR3 is built from 14 residues. The germline V gene has CDR1 MGHRA and CDR2 YSYEKL. TCRdb reanalyzed the 5' RACE reads, giving one entry per CDR3 protein sequence and no DNA. The listing records 150,000 to 180,000 distinct CDR3 sequences. The receptor comes from a woman in her 50s in good health. This chain connects TRBV4-1 to TRBJ2-5; checking the TCRdb D call of TRBD1 is not possible without DNA. The sequenced sample consisted of blood T cells: a sorted CD56 or NKG2C T cell subset, CD4+ or CD8+ T cells, or bulk PBMC T cells (not recorded which). Here the CDR3 reads CASSPDRVQETQYF.